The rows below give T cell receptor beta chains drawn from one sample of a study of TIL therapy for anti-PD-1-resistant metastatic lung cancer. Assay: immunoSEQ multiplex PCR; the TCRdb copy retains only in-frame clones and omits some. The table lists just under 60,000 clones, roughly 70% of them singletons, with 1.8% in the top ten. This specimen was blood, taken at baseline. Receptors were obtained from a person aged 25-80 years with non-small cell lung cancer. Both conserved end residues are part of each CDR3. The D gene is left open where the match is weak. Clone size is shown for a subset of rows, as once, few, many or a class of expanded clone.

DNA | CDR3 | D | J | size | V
TGTGCCAGCAGCACCCGGAGGCAAGAGACCCAGTACTTC | CASSTRRQETQYF | NA | TRBJ2-5 | NA | TRBV7-2
TGTGCCAGCAGCTTAGTTCGGACAACGAACACCGGGGAGCTGTTTTTT | CASSLVRTTNTGELFF | NA | TRBJ2-2 | NA | TRBV11-2
TGTGCCAGCAGCTTAGTTCAGACTAGCGGCCCCTACGAGCAGTACTTC | CASSLVQTSGPYEQYF | TRBD2 | TRBJ2-7 | NA | TRBV7-2
TGTGCCTGCACCGGCGGGGCGTCCTACGAGCAGTACTTC | CACTGGASYEQYF | NA | TRBJ2-7 | NA | TRBV28
TGCAGCGTTGAAGGTTCGGCGCGCACCGGGGAGCTGTTTTTT | CSVEGSARTGELFF | NA | TRBJ2-2 | NA | TRBV29-1
TGTGCCGGAGGGCGGCACCAATACGAGCAGTACTTC | CAGGRHQYEQYF | NA | TRBJ2-7 | once | TRBV6-1
TGTGCCAGCAGTTTGGGACAGTGGAGCTCCTACGAGCAGTACTTC | CASSLGQWSSYEQYF | TRBD1 | TRBJ2-7 | NA | TRBV2
TGTGCCAGCAGTTTATCAGCGGCGGGACACAGCGGTCAGCCCCAGCATTTT | CASSLSAAGHSGQPQHF | NA | TRBJ1-5 | NA | TRBV27
TGTGCCAGCAGCATCACCAACTATGGCTACACCTTC | CASSITNYGYTF | NA | TRBJ1-2 | few | TRBV28
TGCGCCAGCAGCCAAGAAAGCGGGGGGGCCGCAGATACGCAGTATTTT | CASSQESGGAADTQYF | TRBD2 | TRBJ2-3 | once | TRBV4-3
TGTGCCTGGAGAAATCAAGCGTACACTGAAGCTTTCTTT | CAWRNQAYTEAFF | NA | TRBJ1-1 | NA | TRBV30
TGTGCCAGCAGTGATGGGGGTCGACAGGGAACAGCTTTCTTT | CASSDGGRQGTAFF | TRBD1 | TRBJ1-1 | NA | TRBV25-1
TGCGCCAGCAGCTTGACAGGAACAGAGACCCAGTACTTC | CASSLTGTETQYF | NA | TRBJ2-5 | NA | TRBV5-1
TGTGCCAGTAGGTGGAGCGGGGGAGAAGAGACCCAGTACTTC | CASRWSGGEETQYF | TRBD2 | TRBJ2-5 | NA | TRBV19
TGCGCCAGCAGCCAAGCTTACCGGCGATTGAATGGCTACACCTTC | CASSQAYRRLNGYTF | NA | TRBJ1-2 | NA | TRBV4-3
TGTGCCAGCTCACCTAATTACGGGACAGGGGGGACTGAAGCTTTCTTT | CASSPNYGTGGTEAFF | TRBD1 | TRBJ1-1 | NA | TRBV18
TGTGCCAGCAGTCTCTCAGGGCTCGGCCATTCACCCCTCCACTTT | CASSLSGLGHSPLHF | NA | TRBJ1-6 | NA | TRBV7-6
TGTGCCAGCAGCGGGGACCTTATCAGGGGCTACACCTTC | CASSGDLIRGYTF | NA | TRBJ1-2 | NA | TRBV7-9
TGTGCCTGGAGTGTAATTAGGCTAGCGGGAGAGTTCGAGCAGTACTTC | CAWSVIRLAGEFEQYF | TRBD2 | TRBJ2-7 | NA | TRBV30
TGTGCCAGTAGCCCACAGGGACCAACTAATGAAAAACTGTTTTTT | CASSPQGPTNEKLFF | NA | TRBJ1-4 | few | TRBV19
TGTGCCAGCTCGGGACAGTCCTATGGCTACACCTTC | CASSGQSYGYTF | TRBD1 | TRBJ1-2 | few | TRBV19
TGTGCCAGCAGTAGTCCCGGGACAGGGGGAGTTGGCTATGGCTACACCTTC | CASSSPGTGGVGYGYTF | TRBD1 | TRBJ1-2 | NA | TRBV25-1
TGTGCCAGCAGCTCAACTAGCGGGAGCAATGAGCAGTTCTTC | CASSSTSGSNEQFF | TRBD2 | TRBJ2-1 | NA | TRBV7-3
TGTGCCAGCAGCTTAGCAGACAGGGTGATTGATTCTCCTGAAGCTTTCTTT | CASSLADRVIDSPEAFF | TRBD1 | TRBJ1-1 | NA | TRBV11-3
TGCGCCAGCAGCTTGAGGTCGAGCGGGGTAGGCAATGAGCAGTTCTTC | CASSLRSSGVGNEQFF | TRBD2 | TRBJ2-1 | NA | TRBV5-1
TGTGCCAGCTCACCTGGTCCAGCCACCTATGGCTACACCTTC | CASSPGPATYGYTF | NA | TRBJ1-2 | NA | TRBV18
TGTGCCAGCAGTCGGGCATATTTGGGTTCACCCCTCCACTTT | CASSRAYLGSPLHF | NA | TRBJ1-6 | few | TRBV6-5
TGTGCCAGCAGTTACTCGGTAATAGCGGCCTACGAGCAGTACTTC | CASSYSVIAAYEQYF | NA | TRBJ2-7 | NA | TRBV6-5